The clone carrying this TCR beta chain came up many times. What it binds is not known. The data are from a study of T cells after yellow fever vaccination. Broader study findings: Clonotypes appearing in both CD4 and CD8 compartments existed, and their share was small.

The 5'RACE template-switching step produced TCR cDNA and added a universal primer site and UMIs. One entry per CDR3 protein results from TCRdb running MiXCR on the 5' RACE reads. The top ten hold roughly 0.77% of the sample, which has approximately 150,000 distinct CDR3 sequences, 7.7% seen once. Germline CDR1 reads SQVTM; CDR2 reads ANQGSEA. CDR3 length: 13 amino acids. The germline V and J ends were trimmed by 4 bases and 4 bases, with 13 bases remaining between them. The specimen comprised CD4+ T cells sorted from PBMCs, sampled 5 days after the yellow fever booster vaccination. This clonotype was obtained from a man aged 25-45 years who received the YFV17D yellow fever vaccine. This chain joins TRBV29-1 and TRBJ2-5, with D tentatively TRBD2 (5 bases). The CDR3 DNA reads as TGCAGCGTTGTTGGGAGATTAGCAGAGACCCAGTACTTC. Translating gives CSVVGRLAETQYF.